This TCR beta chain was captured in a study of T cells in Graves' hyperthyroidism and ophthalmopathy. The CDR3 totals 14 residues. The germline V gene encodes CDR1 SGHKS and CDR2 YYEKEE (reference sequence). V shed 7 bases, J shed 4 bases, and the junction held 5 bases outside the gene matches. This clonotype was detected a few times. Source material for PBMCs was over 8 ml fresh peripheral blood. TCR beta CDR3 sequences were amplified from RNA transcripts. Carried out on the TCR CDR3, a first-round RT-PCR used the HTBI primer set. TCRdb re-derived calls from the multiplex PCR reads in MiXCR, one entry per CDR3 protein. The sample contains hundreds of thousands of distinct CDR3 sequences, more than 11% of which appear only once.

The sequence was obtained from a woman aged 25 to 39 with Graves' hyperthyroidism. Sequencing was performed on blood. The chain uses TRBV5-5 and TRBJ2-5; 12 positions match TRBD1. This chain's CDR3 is CASRRDRGRETQYF. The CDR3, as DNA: TGTGCCAGCCGGCGGGACAGGGGGCGAGAGACCCAGTACTTC.